This T cell receptor (beta chain) was profiled in a study of blood T cell repertoires in COVID-19. Looking at the study overall: Samples of COVID-19 (acute and convalescent) were obtained from the United States, Italy and Spain. From T cells, B-cell-depleted T cells, or PBMCs came the material, which was cDNA or gDNA.

In the original workflow: For nucleated cells, counts were estimated from reference gene primer amplification. Repertoires were generated with immunoSEQ multiplex PCR, while TCRdb's copy carries only in-frame clones and drops some. That table furnishes V, J and clone size, whereas the DNA furnished D and trimming. The sample yields roughly 320,000 clones, around 87% seen once. V was pared by 6 bases and J by 4 bases, with 15 bases between. CDR1 is MNHEY, CDR2 SVGAGI, per germline. The CDR3 has 14 residues. This clone was found a few times. The sample comprised peripheral blood. The receptor was derived from a man between 65 and 80 years old with acute or convalescent COVID-19. The gene calls are TRBV6-5 and TRBJ1-2; maybe TRBD1 (6 bases). The CDR3 sequence: CASSRTTGLYGYTF. The CDR3 nucleotides are TGTGCCAGCAGCCGTACAACAGGGCTCTATGGCTACACCTTC.